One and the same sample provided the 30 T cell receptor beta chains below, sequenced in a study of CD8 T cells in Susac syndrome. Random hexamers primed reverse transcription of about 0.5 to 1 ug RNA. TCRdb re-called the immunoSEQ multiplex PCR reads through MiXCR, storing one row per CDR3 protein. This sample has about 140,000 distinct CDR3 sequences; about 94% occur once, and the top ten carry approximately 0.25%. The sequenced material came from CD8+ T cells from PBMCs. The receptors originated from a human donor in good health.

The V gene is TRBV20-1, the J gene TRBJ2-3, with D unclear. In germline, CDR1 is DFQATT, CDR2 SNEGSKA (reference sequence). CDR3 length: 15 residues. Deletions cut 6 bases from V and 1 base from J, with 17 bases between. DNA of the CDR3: TGCAGTGCGGGAACCTGGGAAAAGCGCACAGATACGCAGTATTTT. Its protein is CSAGTWEKRTDTQYF.

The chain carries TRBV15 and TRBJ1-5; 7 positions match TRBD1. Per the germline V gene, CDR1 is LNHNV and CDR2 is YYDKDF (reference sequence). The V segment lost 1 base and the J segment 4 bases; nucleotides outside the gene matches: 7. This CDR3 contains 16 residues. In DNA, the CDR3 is TGTGCCACCAGCAGAGGAACAGGGGATGTGAATCAGCCCCAGCATTTT. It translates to CATSRGTGDVNQPQHF. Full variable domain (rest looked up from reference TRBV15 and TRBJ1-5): DAMVIQNPRYQVTQFGKPVTLSCSQTLNHNVMYWYQQKSSQAPKLLFHYYDKDFNNEADTPDNFQSRRPNTSFCFLDIRSPGLGDTAMYLCATSRGTGDVNQPQHFGDGTRLSIL.

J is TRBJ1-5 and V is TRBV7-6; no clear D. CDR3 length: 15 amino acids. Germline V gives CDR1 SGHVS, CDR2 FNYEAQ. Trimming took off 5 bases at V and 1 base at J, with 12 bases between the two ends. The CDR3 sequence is CASSPDGRSNQPQHF. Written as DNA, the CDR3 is TGTGCCAGCAGCCCGGACGGGAGAAGCAATCAGCCCCAGCATTTT.

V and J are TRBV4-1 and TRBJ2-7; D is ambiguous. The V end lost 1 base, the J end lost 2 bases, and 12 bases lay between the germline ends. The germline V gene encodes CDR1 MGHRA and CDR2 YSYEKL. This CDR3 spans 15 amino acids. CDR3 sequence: CASSQGPQVTYEQYF. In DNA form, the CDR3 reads TGCGCCAGCAGCCAAGGTCCGCAGGTTACCTACGAGCAGTACTTC.

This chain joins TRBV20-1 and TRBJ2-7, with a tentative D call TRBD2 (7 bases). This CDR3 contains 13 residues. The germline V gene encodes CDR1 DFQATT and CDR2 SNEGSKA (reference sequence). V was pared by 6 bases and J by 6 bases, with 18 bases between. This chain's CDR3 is CSAPWGGGGEQYF. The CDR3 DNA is TGCAGTGCCCCCTGGGGCGGGGGCGGCGAGCAGTACTTC.

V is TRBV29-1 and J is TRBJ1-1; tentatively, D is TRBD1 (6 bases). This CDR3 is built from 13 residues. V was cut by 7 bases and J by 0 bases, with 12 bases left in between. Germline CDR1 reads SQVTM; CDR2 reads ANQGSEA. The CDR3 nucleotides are TGCAGCGCCATGGGGGGCATGAACACTGAAGCTTTCTTT. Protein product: CSAMGGMNTEAFF. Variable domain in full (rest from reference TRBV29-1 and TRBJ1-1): SAVISQKPSRDICQRGTSLTIQCQVDSQVTMMFWYRQQPGQSLTLIATANQGSEATYESGFVIDKFPISRPNLTFSTLTVSNMSPEDSSIYLCSAMGGMNTEAFFGQGTRLTVV.

The CDR3 region is CSASRWNRDRDYEQYF. The CDR3 nucleotides are TGCAGTGCTAGCCGCTGGAACCGGGACAGGGATTACGAGCAGTACTTC. The rearrangement links TRBV20-1 to TRBJ2-7; 9 bases fit TRBD1. V shed 3 bases and J 4 bases; nucleotides not matched to a gene: 13. This CDR3 has 16 amino acids. Per germline, CDR1 DFQATT and CDR2 SNEGSKA (reference sequence).

The CDR3 spells CAWSDNRDGYTF. The CDR3 DNA is TGTGCCTGGTCAGATAACAGGGATGGCTACACCTTC. This rearrangement joins TRBV30 to TRBJ1-2; TRBD1 is a possible D gene (6 bases). Germline loops: CDR1 GTSNPN, CDR2 SVGIG (reference sequence). The CDR3 runs 12 residues. The germline V and J ends were trimmed by 5 bases and 6 bases, with 13 bases remaining between them.

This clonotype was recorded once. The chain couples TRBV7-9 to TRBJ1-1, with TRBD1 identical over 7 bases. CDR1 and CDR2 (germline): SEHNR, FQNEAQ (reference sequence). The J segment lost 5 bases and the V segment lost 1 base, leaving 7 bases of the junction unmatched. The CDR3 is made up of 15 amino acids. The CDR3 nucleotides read TGTGCCAGCAGCTTAGGACAGGGTTCTCAAACTGAAGCTTTCTTT. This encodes CASSLGQGSQTEAFF.

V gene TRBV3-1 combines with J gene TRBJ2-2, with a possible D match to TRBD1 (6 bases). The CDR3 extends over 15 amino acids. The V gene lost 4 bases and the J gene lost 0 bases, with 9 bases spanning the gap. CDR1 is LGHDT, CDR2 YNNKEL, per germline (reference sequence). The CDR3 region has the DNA TGTGCCAGCAGCCCGGGACACCCGAACACCGGGGAGCTGTTTTTT. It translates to CASSPGHPNTGELFF.

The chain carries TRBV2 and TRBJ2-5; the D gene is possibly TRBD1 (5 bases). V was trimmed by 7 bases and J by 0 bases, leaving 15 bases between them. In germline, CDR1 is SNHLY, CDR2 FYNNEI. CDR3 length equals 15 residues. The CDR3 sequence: CASNPAGNHQETQYF. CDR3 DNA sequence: TGTGCCAGCAATCCGGCAGGGAACCACCAAGAGACCCAGTACTTC.

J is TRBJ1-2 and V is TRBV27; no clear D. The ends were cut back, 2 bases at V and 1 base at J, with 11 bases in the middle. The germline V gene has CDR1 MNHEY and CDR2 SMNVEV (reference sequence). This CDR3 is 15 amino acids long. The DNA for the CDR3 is TGTGCCAGCAGTTTAAGCGGACTAATTAACTATGGCTACACCTTC. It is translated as CASSLSGLINYGYTF.

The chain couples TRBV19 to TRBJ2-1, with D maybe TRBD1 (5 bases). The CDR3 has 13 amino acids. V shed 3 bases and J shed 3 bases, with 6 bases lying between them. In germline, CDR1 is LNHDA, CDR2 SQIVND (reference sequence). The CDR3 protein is CASSIDSYNEQFF. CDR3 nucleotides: TGTGCCAGTAGTATTGACAGCTACAATGAGCAGTTCTTC.

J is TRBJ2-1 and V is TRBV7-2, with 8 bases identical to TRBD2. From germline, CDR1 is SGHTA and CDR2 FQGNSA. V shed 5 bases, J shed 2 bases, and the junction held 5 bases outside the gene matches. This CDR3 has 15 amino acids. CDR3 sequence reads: CASSLTSGAYNEQFF. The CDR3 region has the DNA TGTGCCAGCAGCCTAACTAGCGGAGCCTACAATGAGCAGTTCTTC.

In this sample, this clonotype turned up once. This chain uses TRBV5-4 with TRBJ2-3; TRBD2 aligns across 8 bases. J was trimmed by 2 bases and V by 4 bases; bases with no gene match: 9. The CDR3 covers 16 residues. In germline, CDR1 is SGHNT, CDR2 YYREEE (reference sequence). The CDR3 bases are TGTGCCAGCAGCGGCCGGGGGGGCCCCACCACAGATACGCAGTATTTT. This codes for CASSGRGGPTTDTQYF.

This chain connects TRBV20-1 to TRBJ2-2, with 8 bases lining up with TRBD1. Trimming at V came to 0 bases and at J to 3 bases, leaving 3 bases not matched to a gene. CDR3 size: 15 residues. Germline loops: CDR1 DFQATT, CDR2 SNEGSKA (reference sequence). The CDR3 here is CSARETGEDTGELFF. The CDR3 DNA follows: TGCAGTGCTAGAGAGACAGGGGAGGACACCGGGGAGCTGTTTTTT.

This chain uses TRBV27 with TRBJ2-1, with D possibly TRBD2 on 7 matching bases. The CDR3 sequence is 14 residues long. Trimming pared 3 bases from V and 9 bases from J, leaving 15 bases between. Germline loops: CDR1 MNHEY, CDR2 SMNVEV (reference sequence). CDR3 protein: CASSFGPGGSEQFF. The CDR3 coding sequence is TGTGCCAGCAGTTTCGGGCCGGGGGGCAGTGAGCAGTTCTTC.

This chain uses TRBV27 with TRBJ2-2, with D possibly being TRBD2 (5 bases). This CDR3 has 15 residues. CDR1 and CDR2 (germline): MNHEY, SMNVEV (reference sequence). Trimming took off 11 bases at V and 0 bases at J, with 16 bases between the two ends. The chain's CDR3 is CAPRGATPNTGELFF. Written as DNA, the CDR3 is TGTGCCCCCCGGGGAGCCACACCGAACACCGGGGAGCTGTTTTTT.

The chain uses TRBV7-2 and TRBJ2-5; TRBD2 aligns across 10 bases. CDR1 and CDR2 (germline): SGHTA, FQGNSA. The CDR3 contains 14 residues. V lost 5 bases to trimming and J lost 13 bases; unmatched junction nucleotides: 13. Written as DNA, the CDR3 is TGTGCCAGCAGCCTAGGACTAGCGGTTCCTTTTTGGTACTTC. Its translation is CASSLGLAVPFWYF.

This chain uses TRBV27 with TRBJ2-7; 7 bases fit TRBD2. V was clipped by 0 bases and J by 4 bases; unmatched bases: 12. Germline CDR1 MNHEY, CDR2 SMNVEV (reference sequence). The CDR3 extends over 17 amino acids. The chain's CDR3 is CASSLSFPAGSLYEQYF. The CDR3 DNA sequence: TGTGCCAGCAGTTTATCGTTCCCAGCGGGAAGTCTTTACGAGCAGTACTTC.

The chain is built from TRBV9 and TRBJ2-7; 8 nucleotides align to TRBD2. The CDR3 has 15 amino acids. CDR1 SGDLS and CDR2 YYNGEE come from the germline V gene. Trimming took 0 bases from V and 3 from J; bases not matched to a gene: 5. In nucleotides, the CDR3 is TGTGCCAGCAGCGTAGAGGGCGGGGGGAACTACGAGCAGTACTTC. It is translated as CASSVEGGGNYEQYF.

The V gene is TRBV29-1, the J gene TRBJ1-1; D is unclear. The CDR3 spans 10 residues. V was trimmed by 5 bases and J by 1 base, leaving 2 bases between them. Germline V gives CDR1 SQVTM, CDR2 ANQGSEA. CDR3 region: CSVQNTEAFF. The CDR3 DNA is TGCAGCGTTCAGAACACTGAAGCTTTCTTT.

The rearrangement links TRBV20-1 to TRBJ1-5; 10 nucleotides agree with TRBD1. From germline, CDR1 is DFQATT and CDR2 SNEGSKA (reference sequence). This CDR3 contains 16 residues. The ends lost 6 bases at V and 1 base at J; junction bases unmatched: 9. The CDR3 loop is CSALDRGLGSNQPQHF. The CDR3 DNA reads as TGCAGTGCACTTGACAGGGGGCTTGGGAGCAATCAGCCCCAGCATTTT.

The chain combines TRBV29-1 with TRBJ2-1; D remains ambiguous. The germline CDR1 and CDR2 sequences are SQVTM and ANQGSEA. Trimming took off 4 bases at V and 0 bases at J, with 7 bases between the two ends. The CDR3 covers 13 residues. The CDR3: CSVGILSYNEQFF. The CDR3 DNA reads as TGCAGCGTTGGTATCCTCTCCTACAATGAGCAGTTCTTC.

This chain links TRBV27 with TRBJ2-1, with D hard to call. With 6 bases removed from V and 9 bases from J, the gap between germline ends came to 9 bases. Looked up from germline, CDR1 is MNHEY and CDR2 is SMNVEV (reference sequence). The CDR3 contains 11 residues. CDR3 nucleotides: TGTGCCAGCAGCCCCCCGCCTGAGCAGTTCTTC. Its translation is CASSPPPEQFF.

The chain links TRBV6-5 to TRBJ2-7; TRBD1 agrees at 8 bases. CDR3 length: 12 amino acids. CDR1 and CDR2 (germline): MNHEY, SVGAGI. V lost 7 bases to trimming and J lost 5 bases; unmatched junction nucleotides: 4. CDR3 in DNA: TGTGCCAGCACAGGGGGCACCCACGAGCAGTACTTC. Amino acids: CASTGGTHEQYF.

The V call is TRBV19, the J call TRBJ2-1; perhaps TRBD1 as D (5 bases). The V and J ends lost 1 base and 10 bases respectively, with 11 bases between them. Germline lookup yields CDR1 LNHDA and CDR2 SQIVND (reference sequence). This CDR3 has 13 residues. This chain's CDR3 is CASSIGVPGEQFF. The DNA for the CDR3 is TGTGCCAGTAGTATAGGGGTCCCAGGGGAGCAGTTCTTC.

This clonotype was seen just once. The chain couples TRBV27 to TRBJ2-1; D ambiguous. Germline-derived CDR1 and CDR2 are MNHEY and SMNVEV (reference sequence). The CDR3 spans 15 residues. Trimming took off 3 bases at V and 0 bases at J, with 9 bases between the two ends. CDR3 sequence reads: CASSFKQSSYNEQFF. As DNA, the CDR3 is TGTGCCAGCAGTTTTAAGCAGAGCTCCTACAATGAGCAGTTCTTC.

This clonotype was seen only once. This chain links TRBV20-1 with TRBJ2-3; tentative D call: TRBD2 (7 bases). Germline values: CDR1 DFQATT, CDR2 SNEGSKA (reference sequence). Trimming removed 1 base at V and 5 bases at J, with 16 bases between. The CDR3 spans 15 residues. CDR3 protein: CSARVVGGAGDTQYF. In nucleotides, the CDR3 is TGCAGTGCTAGAGTAGTTGGGGGGGCTGGAGATACGCAGTATTTT.

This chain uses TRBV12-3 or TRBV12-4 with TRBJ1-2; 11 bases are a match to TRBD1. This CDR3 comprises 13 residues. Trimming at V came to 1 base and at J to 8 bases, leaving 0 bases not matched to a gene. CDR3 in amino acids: CASSLGTGGGYTF. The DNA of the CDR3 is TGTGCCAGCAGTTTAGGGACAGGGGGCGGCTACACCTTC.